The sequence of this T cell receptor beta chain was determined in a study of human T cells and chemical hapten exposure. Study overall: Mostly female, the patients presented with alopecia areata, totalis or universalis. Study-level results: Healthy people's immune response may differ from that of the donors, who had alopecia. Against controls, expanded TCRs gave rise to significantly more large CDR3 similarity clusters.

Single cDNA molecules in the library carried unique molecular identifiers attached during preparation. TCRdb passed the RACE reads through MiXCR, listing each CDR3 protein once. The repertoire consists of 35,000 to 50,000 distinct CDR3 sequences, with around 9% occurring once and the leading ten covering approximately 16%. Ten or more counts support this clonotype. Its antigen is not identified. Time point indicated: patch test 2, 6 weeks after DPC sensitization. Treatment meaning: therapeutic diphenylcyclopropenone sensitization with weekly scalp DPC. This CDR3 is built from 14 residues. The ends were cut back, 2 bases at V and 3 bases at J, with 10 bases in the middle. CDR1 KGHSH and CDR2 LQKENI come from the germline V gene.

The sequencing used whole blood, collected in connection with sensitization to the hapten diphenylcyclopropenone (DPC). This sequence originates from a woman in her forties with alopecia areata. Some clones in this sample may be carry-over from other donors' samples. J is TRBJ1-1 and V is TRBV18; D is uncertain. The CDR3 sequence: CASSPRGKDTEAFF. In nucleotides, the CDR3 is TGTGCCAGCTCACCAAGAGGAAAGGACACTGAAGCTTTCTTT.